This TCR beta chain was recovered during a study of cytomegalovirus exposure and HLA in healthy donors. Broader study findings: Beyond CMV serostatus, there was no information to go on about immune exposure.

Turning to this clone: Its antigen is as yet unknown.

The CDR3 has 13 amino acids. The PCR used 60 Vbeta and 13 Jbeta primers. Assay used: immunoSEQ multiplex PCR; TCRdb lists only in-frame clones, some missing. The sample has 200,000 to 250,000 clones; approximately 81% are singletons. The receptor comes from a human donor in good health. The specimen sequenced was PBMCs. V and J are TRBV21-1 and TRBJ2-7; the table names TRBD2, a call not compared with the DNA. TRBV21-1 is deemed a pseudogene. Here the CDR3 reads CAGGTSEYYEQYF. In DNA form, the CDR3 reads TGTGCCGGGGGGACTAGCGAGTACTACGAGCAGTACTTC.